Each of the 17 T cell receptor beta chains below was sequenced from the same sample in a study of blood T cell repertoires in COVID-19. TCRdb keeps only in-frame clones here, not all; method: immunoSEQ multiplex PCR. This table has around 260,000 clones, approximately 87% appearing once. The sample consisted of peripheral blood. Receptors were obtained from a woman in her 50s with acute or convalescent COVID-19.

The V and J genes are TRBV28 and TRBJ2-2, with a tentative D call TRBD2 (6 bases). The germline gives CDR1 MDHEN, CDR2 SYDVKM. The CDR3 contains 14 residues. Deletions cut 2 bases from V and 5 bases from J, with 9 bases between. The CDR3 DNA sequence: TGTGCCAGCAGTTTACCCCGGGGGACCGGGGAGCTGTTTTTT. It yields the protein CASSLPRGTGELFF.

This chain joins TRBV19 and TRBJ1-5, with D possibly TRBD1 on 6 matching bases. The CDR3 totals 20 residues. Trimming cost V 5 bases and J 0 bases, with 26 bases left between them. Germline values: CDR1 LNHDA, CDR2 SQIVND (reference sequence). CDR3 coding DNA: TGTGCCAGTAGTGTCCCCACAGGGAATACCGAATCCATTAGCAATCAGCCCCAGCATTTT. It codes for CASSVPTGNTESISNQPQHF. Drawing the rest from reference TRBV19 and TRBJ1-5, the complete variable domain is DGGITQSPKYLFRKEGQNVTLSCEQNLNHDAMYWYRQDPGQGLRLIYYSQIVNDFQKGDIAEGYSVSREKKESFPLTVTSAQKNPTAFYLCASSVPTGNTESISNQPQHFGDGTRLSIL.

In this sample, this clone turned up a few times. This sequence joins TRBV5-1 and TRBJ1-2; D may be TRBD1 (6 bases). Per germline, CDR1 SGHRS and CDR2 YFSETQ. The V gene lost 2 bases and the J gene lost 0 bases, with 11 bases spanning the gap. This CDR3 has 15 amino acids. CDR3 DNA sequence: TGCGCCAGCAGCTTCGGGACACGACCTAACTATGGCTACACCTTC. It yields the protein CASSFGTRPNYGYTF. Combining the CDR3 with reference TRBV5-1 and TRBJ1-2 gives the whole variable domain KAGVTQTPRYLIKTRGQQVTLSCSPISGHRSVSWYQQTPGQGLQFLFEYFSETQRNKGNFPGRFSGRQFSNSRSEMNVSTLELGDSALYLCASSFGTRPNYGYTFGSGTRLTVV.

V and J are TRBV15 and TRBJ1-3, with D possibly TRBD1 on 5 matching bases. The CDR3 runs 16 residues. Germline V CDR1 and CDR2: LNHNV, YYDKDF (reference sequence). The V gene lost 2 bases and the J gene lost 3 bases, with 14 bases spanning the gap. The CDR3 DNA sequence: TGTGCCACCAGCAGAAGGTCAGGGCTTATTGGAAACACCATATATTTT. Its protein is CATSRRSGLIGNTIYF.

This clone is a singleton in its sample. The chain combines TRBV24-1 with TRBJ2-1, with TRBD2 matching 11 bases. The CDR3 has 17 amino acids. Germline values: CDR1 KGHDR, CDR2 SFDVKD. The V segment lost 0 bases and the J segment 3 bases; nucleotides outside the gene matches: 3. The CDR3 DNA is TGTGCCACCAGTGATTTGGAAGGACTAGCGGGCTACAATGAGCAGTTCTTC. This sequence encodes CATSDLEGLAGYNEQFF.

The chain combines TRBV28 with TRBJ2-5; 11 nucleotides align to TRBD2. After removal of 0 bases from V and 4 bases from J, the junction contained 4 bases not matched to a gene. Per the germline V gene, CDR1 is MDHEN and CDR2 is SYDVKM. The CDR3 length is 16 residues. As DNA, the CDR3 is TGTGCCAGCAGTTTATGGGGAGGGACTAGCGGAGAGACCCAGTACTTC. Translated, it gives CASSLWGGTSGETQYF.

The V call is TRBV6-1, the J call TRBJ1-1; no clear D. The CDR3 runs to 14 residues. Germline lookup yields CDR1 MNHNS and CDR2 SASEGT. V lost 0 bases, J lost 2 bases, and 7 bases lay in between. The CDR3 nucleotides read TGTGCCAGCAGTGAAGCCCGGAGAAACACTGAAGCTTTCTTT. Protein product: CASSEARRNTEAFF.

This clone has only one observation. The chain carries TRBV30 and TRBJ2-7, with D possibly TRBD1 on 6 matching bases. The CDR3 is 13 residues long. CDR1 and CDR2 from the germline V gene are GTSNPN and SVGIG (reference sequence). Trimming stripped 2 bases from V and 3 bases from J, with 11 bases between. CDR3 DNA sequence: TGTGCCTGGAGTTTTAAGGGGGTCTACGAGCAGTACTTC. Encoded protein: CAWSFKGVYEQYF.

This chain uses TRBV28 with TRBJ1-2, with a weak D call TRBD1 (5 bases). Germline lookup yields CDR1 MDHEN and CDR2 SYDVKM. The CDR3 consists of 12 residues. Trimming pared 3 bases from V and 8 bases from J, leaving 10 bases between. In DNA form, the CDR3 reads TGTGCCAGCAGTTTGAACGGGGGGGGCTACACCTTC. Protein product: CASSLNGGGYTF.

The V and J genes are TRBV24-1 and TRBJ2-6; 8 positions match TRBD1. Germline values: CDR1 KGHDR, CDR2 SFDVKD. The CDR3 has 17 amino acids. J gave up 1 base and V 4 bases, and 5 bases lay outside the gene matches. Written as DNA, the CDR3 is TGTGCCACCAGTGAGCCAGGGGGCGCTTCTGGGGCCAACGTCCTGACTTTC. Its translation is CATSEPGGASGANVLTF.

The chain is built from TRBV7-2 and TRBJ1-5; 7 bases map to TRBD1. The V segment lost 5 bases and the J segment 3 bases; nucleotides outside the gene matches: 13. Germline CDR1 is SGHTA and CDR2 is FQGNSA. The CDR3 is 17 residues long. CDR3 bases: TGTGCCAGCAGCCCCATATCCCAGGGGGATCTCAATCAGCCCCAGCATTTT. Its protein is CASSPISQGDLNQPQHF.

The count of this clone is one. The gene calls are TRBV15 and TRBJ2-3; D unclear. Between the trimmed V and J ends, which lost 4 bases and 4 bases, there was a span of 9 bases. The CDR3 has 13 amino acids. Germline V gene lookup returns CDR1 LNHNV and CDR2 YYDKDF (reference sequence). This CDR3 reads CATSTSYADTQYF. The CDR3 DNA follows: TGTGCCACCAGCACGAGCTATGCAGATACGCAGTATTTT.

The CDR3 spells CASSLGDRVQPQHF. The CDR3, as DNA: TGTGCCAGCAGTTTAGGAGACAGGGTACAGCCCCAGCATTTT. The chain is built from TRBV28 and TRBJ1-5; 7 nucleotides line up with TRBD1. The CDR3 loop spans 14 amino acids. After removal of 2 bases from V and 7 bases from J, the junction contained 5 bases not matched to a gene. Germline V lookup: CDR1 MDHEN, CDR2 SYDVKM.

The CDR3 spells CASSLLGGHYGYTF. The CDR3 coding sequence is TGCGCCAGCAGCTTGCTAGGGGGCCACTATGGCTACACCTTC. V is TRBV5-1 and J is TRBJ1-2, with 7 bases that match TRBD1. The V and J ends lost 1 base and 3 bases, in that order; junction bases with no gene match: 3. Per germline, CDR1 SGHRS and CDR2 YFSETQ. This CDR3 comprises 14 residues.

The gene calls are TRBV11-3 and TRBJ2-5; 12 nucleotides align to TRBD2. There are 15 residues in the CDR3. The germline CDR1 and CDR2 sequences are SGHNT and YENEEA. V gave up 2 bases and J gave up 6 bases; unmatched junction bases: 4. This chain's CDR3 is CASSLKTSGRQTQYF. The DNA for the CDR3 is TGTGCCAGCAGCTTAAAGACTAGCGGGAGACAGACCCAGTACTTC.

This sequence joins TRBV3-1 (or the pseudogene TRBV3-2) and TRBJ1-2; unclear D gene. The V gene's germline CDR1 is LGHDT and CDR2 YNNKEL (reference sequence). Trimming shortened V by 1 base and J by 0 bases, and 9 bases separated the two germline ends. The CDR3 sequence is 15 residues long. CDR3 nucleotides: TGTGCCAGCAGCCAAGCCCCGCGGGCTAACTATGGCTACACCTTC. Protein: CASSQAPRANYGYTF.

This sequence joins TRBV19 and TRBJ1-1; weak D call: TRBD1 (5 bases). The ends were cut back, 2 bases at V and 1 base at J, with 11 bases in the middle. The germline CDR1 and CDR2 sequences are LNHDA and SQIVND (reference sequence). The CDR3 totals 15 residues. The DNA of the CDR3 is TGTGCCAGTAGTATAAGGGGCATCGGGAACACTGAAGCTTTCTTT. Translation gives CASSIRGIGNTEAFF.